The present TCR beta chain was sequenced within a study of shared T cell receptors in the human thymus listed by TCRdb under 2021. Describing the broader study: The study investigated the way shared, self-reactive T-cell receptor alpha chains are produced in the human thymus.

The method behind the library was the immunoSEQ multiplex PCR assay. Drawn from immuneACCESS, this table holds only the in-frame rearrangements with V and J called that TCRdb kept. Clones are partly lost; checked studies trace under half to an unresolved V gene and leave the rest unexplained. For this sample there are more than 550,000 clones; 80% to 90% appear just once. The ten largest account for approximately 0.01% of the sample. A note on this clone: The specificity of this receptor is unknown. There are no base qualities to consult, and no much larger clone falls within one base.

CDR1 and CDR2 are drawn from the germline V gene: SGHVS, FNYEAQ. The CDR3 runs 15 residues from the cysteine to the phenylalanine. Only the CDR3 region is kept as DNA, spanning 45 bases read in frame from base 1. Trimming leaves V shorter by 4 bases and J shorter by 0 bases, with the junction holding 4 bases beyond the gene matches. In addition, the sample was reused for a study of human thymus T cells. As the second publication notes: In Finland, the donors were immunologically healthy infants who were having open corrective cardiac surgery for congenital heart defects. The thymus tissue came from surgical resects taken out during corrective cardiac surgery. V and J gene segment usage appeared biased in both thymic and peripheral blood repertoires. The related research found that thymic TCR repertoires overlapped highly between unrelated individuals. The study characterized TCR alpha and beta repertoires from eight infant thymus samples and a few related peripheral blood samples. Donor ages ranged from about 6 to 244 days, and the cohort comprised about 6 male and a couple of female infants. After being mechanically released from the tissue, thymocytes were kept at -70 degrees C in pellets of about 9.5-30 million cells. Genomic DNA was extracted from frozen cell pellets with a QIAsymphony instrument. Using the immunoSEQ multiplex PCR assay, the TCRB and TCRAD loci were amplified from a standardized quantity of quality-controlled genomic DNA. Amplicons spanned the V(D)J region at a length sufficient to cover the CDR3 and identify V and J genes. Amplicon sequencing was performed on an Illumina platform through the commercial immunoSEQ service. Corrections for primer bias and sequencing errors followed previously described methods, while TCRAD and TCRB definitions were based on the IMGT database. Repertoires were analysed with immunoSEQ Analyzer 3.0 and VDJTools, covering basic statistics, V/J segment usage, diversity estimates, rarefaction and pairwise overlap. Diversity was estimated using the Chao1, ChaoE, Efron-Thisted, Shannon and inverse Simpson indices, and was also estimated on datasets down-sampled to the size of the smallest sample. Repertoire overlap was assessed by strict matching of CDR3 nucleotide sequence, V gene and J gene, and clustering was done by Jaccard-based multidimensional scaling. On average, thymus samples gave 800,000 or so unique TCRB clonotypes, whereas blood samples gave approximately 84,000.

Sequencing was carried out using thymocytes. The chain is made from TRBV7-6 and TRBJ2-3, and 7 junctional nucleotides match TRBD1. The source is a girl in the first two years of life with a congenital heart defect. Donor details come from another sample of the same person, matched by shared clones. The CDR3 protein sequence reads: CASSSRQGSTDTQYF. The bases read TGTGCCAGCAGCTCCCGACAGGGTAGCACAGATACGCAGTATTTT.